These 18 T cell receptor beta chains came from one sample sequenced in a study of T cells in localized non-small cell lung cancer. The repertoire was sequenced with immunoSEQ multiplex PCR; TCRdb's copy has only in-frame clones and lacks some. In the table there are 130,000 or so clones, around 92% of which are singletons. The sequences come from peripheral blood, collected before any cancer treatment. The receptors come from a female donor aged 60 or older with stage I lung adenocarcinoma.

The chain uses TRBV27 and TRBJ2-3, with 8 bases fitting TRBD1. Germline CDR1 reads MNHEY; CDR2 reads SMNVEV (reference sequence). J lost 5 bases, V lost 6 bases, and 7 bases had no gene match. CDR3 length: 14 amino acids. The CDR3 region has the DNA TGTGCCAGCAGCTTCGGAACAGGGGGAGATACGCAGTATTTT. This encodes CASSFGTGGDTQYF.

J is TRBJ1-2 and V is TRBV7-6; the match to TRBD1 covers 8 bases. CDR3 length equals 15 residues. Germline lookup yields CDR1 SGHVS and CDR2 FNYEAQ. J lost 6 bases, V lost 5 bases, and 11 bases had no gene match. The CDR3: CASSQKTGGEDGYTF. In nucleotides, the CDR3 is TGTGCCAGCAGCCAAAAAACAGGGGGTGAAGATGGCTACACCTTC.

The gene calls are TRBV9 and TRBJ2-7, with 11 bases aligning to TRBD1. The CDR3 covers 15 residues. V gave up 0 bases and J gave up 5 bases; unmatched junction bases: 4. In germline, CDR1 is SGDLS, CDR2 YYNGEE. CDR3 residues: CASSVEGTGGNEQYF. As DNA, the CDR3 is TGTGCCAGCAGCGTAGAGGGGACAGGGGGTAACGAGCAGTACTTC. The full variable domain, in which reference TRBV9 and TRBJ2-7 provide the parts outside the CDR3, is DSGVTQTPKHLITATGQRVTLRCSPRSGDLSVYWYQQSLDQGLQFLIQYYNGEERAKGNILERFSAQQFPDLHSELNLSSLELGDSALYFCASSVEGTGGNEQYFGPGTRLTVT.

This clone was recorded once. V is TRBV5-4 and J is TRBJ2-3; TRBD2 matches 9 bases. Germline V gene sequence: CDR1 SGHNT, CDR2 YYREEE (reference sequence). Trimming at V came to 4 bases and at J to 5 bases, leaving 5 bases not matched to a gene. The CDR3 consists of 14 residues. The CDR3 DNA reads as TGTGCCAGCAGCAGGGGACTAGCAGGAGATACGCAGTATTTT. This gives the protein CASSRGLAGDTQYF.

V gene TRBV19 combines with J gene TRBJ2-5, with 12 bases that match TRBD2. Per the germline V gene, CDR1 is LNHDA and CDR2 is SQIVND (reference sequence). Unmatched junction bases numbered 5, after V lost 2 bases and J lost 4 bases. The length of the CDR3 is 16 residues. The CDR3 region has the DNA TGTGCCAGTAGTATATCGGGACTAGCGGGCGGAGAGACCCAGTACTTC. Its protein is CASSISGLAGGETQYF.

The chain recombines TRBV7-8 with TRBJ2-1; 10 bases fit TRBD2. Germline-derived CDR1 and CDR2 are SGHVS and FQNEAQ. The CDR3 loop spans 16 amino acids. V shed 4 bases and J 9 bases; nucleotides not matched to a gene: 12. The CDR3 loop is CASSSNKAGGPVEQFF. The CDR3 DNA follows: TGTGCCAGCAGCTCTAACAAAGCGGGAGGGCCGGTTGAGCAGTTCTTC.

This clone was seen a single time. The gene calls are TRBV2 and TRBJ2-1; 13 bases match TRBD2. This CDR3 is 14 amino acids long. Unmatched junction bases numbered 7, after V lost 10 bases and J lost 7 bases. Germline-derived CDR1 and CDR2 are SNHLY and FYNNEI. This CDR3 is CATRGTSGINEQFF. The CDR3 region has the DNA TGTGCCACCCGAGGGACTAGCGGGATTAATGAGCAGTTCTTC.

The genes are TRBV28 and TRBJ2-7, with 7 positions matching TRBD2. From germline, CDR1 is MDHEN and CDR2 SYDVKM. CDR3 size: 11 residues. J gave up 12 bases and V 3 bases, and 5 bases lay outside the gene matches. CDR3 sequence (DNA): TGTGCCAGCAGTTTCGCTAGCGGCCTGTACTTC. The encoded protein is CASSFASGLYF.

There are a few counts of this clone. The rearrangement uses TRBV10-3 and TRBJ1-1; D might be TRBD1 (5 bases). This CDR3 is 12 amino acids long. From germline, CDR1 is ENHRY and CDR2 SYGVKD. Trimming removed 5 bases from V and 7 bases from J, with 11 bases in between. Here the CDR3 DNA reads TGTGCCATCAGTCCCCAGGGAAATGAAGCTTTCTTT. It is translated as CAISPQGNEAFF.

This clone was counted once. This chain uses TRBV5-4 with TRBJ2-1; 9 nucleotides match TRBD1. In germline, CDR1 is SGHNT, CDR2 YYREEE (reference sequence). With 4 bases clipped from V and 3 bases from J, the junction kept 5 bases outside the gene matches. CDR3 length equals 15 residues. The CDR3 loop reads CASSPGDRDYNEQFF. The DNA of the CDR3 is TGTGCCAGCAGCCCGGGGGACAGGGACTACAATGAGCAGTTCTTC. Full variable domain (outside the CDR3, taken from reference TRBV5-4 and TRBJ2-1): ETGVTQSPTHLIKTRGQQVTLRCSSQSGHNTVSWYQQALGQGPQFIFQYYREEENGRGNFPPRFSGLQFPNYSSELNVNALELDDSALYLCASSPGDRDYNEQFFGPGTRLTVL.

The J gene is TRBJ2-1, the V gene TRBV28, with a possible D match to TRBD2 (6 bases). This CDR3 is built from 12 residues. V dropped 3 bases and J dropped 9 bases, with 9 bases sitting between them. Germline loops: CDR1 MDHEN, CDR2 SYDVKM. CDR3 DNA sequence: TGTGCCAGCAGTTTCCGGAGGGGTGAGCAGTTCTTC. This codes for CASSFRRGEQFF.

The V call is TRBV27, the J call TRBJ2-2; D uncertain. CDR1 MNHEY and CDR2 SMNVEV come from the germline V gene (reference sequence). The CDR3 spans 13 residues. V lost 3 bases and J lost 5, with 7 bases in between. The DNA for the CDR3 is TGTGCCAGCAGTTTGGCAGGAACCGGGGAGCTGTTTTTT. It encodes CASSLAGTGELFF.

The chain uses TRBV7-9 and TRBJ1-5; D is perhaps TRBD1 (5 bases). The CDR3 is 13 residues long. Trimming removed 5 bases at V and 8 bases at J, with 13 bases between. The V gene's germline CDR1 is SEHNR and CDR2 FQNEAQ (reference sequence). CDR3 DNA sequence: TGTGCCAGCAGCGGGGGGTTCATGAAGCCCCAGCATTTT. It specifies CASSGGFMKPQHF.

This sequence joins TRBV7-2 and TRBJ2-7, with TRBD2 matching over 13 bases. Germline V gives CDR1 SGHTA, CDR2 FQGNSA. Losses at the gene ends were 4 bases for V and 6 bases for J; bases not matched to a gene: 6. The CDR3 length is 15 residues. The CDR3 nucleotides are TGTGCCAGCAGCTCCGGGACTAGCGGGACTCGCGAGCAGTACTTC. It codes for CASSSGTSGTREQYF. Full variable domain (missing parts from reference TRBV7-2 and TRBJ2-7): GAGVSQSPSNKVTEKGKDVELRCDPISGHTALYWYRQSLGQGLEFLIYFQGNSAPDKSGLPSDRFSAERTGGSVSTLTIQRTQQEDSAVYLCASSSGTSGTREQYFGPGTRLTVT.

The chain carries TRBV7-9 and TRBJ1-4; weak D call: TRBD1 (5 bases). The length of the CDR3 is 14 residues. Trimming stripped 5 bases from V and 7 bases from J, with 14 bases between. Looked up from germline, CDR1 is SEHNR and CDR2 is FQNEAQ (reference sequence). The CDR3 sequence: CASSLGRGTEKLFF. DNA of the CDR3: TGTGCCAGCAGCCTGGGCCGAGGGACTGAAAAACTGTTTTTT.

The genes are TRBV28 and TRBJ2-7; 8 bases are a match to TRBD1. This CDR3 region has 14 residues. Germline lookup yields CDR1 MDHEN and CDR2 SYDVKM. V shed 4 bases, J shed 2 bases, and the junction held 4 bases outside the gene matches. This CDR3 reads CASSSGTGPYEQYF. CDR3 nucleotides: TGTGCCAGCAGTTCGGGGACAGGTCCCTACGAGCAGTACTTC.

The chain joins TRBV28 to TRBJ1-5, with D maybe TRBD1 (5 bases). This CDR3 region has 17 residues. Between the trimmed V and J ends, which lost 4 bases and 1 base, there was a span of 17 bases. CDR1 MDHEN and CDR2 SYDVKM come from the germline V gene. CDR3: CASSSIRGRKSNQPQHF. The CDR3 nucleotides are TGTGCCAGCAGTTCCATTCGGGGGAGGAAAAGCAATCAGCCCCAGCATTTT.

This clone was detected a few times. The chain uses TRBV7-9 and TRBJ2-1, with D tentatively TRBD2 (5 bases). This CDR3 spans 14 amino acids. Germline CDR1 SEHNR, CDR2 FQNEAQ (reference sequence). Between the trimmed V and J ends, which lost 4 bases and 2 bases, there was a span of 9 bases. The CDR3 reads CASSSALAYNEQFF. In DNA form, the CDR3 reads TGTGCCAGCAGCTCCGCACTAGCCTACAATGAGCAGTTCTTC.